These 22 T cell receptor beta chains share one sample of origin, sequenced in a study of cytomegalovirus exposure and HLA in healthy donors. 13 Jbeta primers and 60 Vbeta primers were used for the PCR. Clones were read by immunoSEQ multiplex PCR, and TCRdb kept only the in-frame ones, dropping some. The table shows 150,000 to 200,000 clones, with roughly 82% occurring only once. Specimen: PBMCs. The receptors were gathered from a girl aged 10-17 years in good health and CMV-seropositive.

This clone was seen just once. The gene calls are TRBV6-5 and TRBJ1-2; 7 nucleotides agree with TRBD1. CDR3 length: 13 amino acids. From germline, CDR1 is MNHEY and CDR2 SVGAGI. With 2 bases clipped from V and 7 bases from J, the junction kept 4 bases outside the gene matches. Here the CDR3 DNA reads TGTGCCAGCAGTTACGGGACAGCGGGTGGCTACACCTTC. It translates to CASSYGTAGGYTF.

J is TRBJ2-7 and V is TRBV10-2, with D maybe TRBD2 (5 bases). V was cut by 8 bases and J by 9 bases, with 14 bases left in between. The CDR3 is 11 residues long. Germline V gives CDR1 WSHSY, CDR2 SAAADI. The CDR3: CASLGSGRQYF. The CDR3 bases are TGCGCCAGCTTAGGGAGCGGAAGGCAGTACTTC.

The J gene is TRBJ2-1, the V gene TRBV2, with 9 nucleotides matching TRBD2. The length of the CDR3 is 15 residues. The germline gives CDR1 SNHLY, CDR2 FYNNEI. V dropped 3 bases and J dropped 3; count of bases not matched to a gene: 3. The CDR3: CASSDSGGDYNEQFF. Here the CDR3 DNA reads TGTGCCAGCAGTGATAGCGGGGGTGACTACAATGAGCAGTTCTTC. Looking up the rest from reference TRBV2 and TRBJ2-1 gives the full variable domain: EPEVTQTPSHQVTQMGQEVILRCVPISNHLYFYWYRQILGQKVEFLVSFYNNEISEKSEIFDDQFSVERPDGSNFTLKIRSTKLEDSAMYFCASSDSGGDYNEQFFGPGTRLTVL.

The table lists this clone with a count of one. The genes are TRBV18 and TRBJ2-7; maybe TRBD1 (6 bases). The CDR3 is made up of 14 amino acids. Trimming removed 5 bases at V and 1 base at J, with 12 bases between. Germline assignment: CDR1 KGHSH and CDR2 LQKENI. Written as DNA, the CDR3 is TGTGCCAGCTCAGCGGTTCAGGGGTCCTACGAGCAGTACTTC. Its protein product is CASSAVQGSYEQYF.

This chain connects TRBV30 to TRBJ2-7; no definite D call. The CDR3 consists of 11 residues. V was pared by 2 bases and J by 3 bases, with 5 bases between. Germline CDR1 GTSNPN, CDR2 SVGIG (reference sequence). The CDR3 loop reads CAWSSVYEQYF. The CDR3 DNA reads as TGTGCCTGGAGTTCCGTCTACGAGCAGTACTTC. Combining the CDR3 with reference TRBV30 and TRBJ2-7 gives the whole variable domain SQTIHQWPATLVQPVGSPLSLECTVEGTSNPNLYWYRQAAGRGLQLLFYSVGIGQISSEVPQNLSASRPQDRQFILSSKKLLLSDSGFYLCAWSSVYEQYFGPGTRLTVT.

V gene TRBV5-6 combines with J gene TRBJ2-1; 8 nucleotides agree with TRBD1. This CDR3 is 14 amino acids long. The trim removed 2 bases at V and 4 bases at J, leaving 2 bases unmatched. Germline V gene lookup returns CDR1 SGHDT and CDR2 YYEEEE. The CDR3 region has the DNA TGTGCCAGCAGCTTCGGACAGGGATACAATGAGCAGTTCTTC. This codes for CASSFGQGYNEQFF.

The rearrangement joins TRBV9 to TRBJ2-1, with D possibly TRBD2 on 6 matching bases. The germline CDR1 and CDR2 sequences are SGDLS and YYNGEE. This CDR3 has 16 residues. V was trimmed by 2 bases and J by 2 bases, leaving 14 bases between them. The CDR3 loop is CASSVGGAPTYNEQFF. CDR3 DNA: TGTGCCAGCAGCGTCGGCGGGGCCCCTACCTACAATGAGCAGTTCTTC.

The rearrangement uses TRBV19 and TRBJ1-2, with TRBD1 matching over 7 bases. The CDR3 is 17 amino acids. From germline, CDR1 is LNHDA and CDR2 SQIVND (reference sequence). Trimming at V came to 4 bases and at J to 7 bases, leaving 18 bases not matched to a gene. The CDR3 coding sequence is TGTGCCAGTAGTACCCCCAAGAAGACAGGGATAACTTCTGGCTACACCTTC. Its translation: CASSTPKKTGITSGYTF.

This CDR3 reads CASSPGELETQYF. CDR3 nucleotide sequence: TGTGCCAGCTCTCCGGGAGAGTTGGAGACCCAGTACTTC. The chain carries TRBV18 and TRBJ2-5, with D maybe TRBD2 (6 bases). V dropped 6 bases and J dropped 5 bases, with 13 bases sitting between them. CDR3 length: 13 residues. Germline V gene sequence: CDR1 KGHSH, CDR2 LQKENI.

This chain links TRBV5-4 with TRBJ2-3, with 10 positions matching TRBD2. Germline V CDR1 and CDR2: SGHNT, YYREEE (reference sequence). The CDR3 sequence is 15 residues long. J lost 0 bases, V lost 4 bases, and 2 bases had no gene match. CDR3 in DNA: TGTGCCAGCAGCCGAGCGGGAGGGAGCACAGATACGCAGTATTTT. Its protein product is CASSRAGGSTDTQYF.

The chain combines TRBV6-5 with TRBJ2-7; D not certain. CDR1 is MNHEY, CDR2 SVGAGI, per germline. There are 15 residues in the CDR3. V lost 6 bases to trimming and J lost 4 bases, with 19 bases between them. CDR3 sequence (DNA): TGTGCCAGCAGCCTATCCCTGGGCAGGTATTACGAGCAGTACTTC. This encodes CASSLSLGRYYEQYF.

This clone appeared a single time. The rearrangement links TRBV28 to TRBJ2-2; 7 bases agree with TRBD1. Germline loops: CDR1 MDHEN, CDR2 SYDVKM. This CDR3 contains 14 residues. V shed 2 bases and J 5 bases; nucleotides not matched to a gene: 2. The CDR3: CASSLRQGTGELFF. In DNA, the CDR3 is TGTGCCAGCAGTTTACGACAGGGTACCGGGGAGCTGTTTTTT.

V and J are TRBV2 and TRBJ1-4; perhaps TRBD1 as D (6 bases). Per the germline V gene, CDR1 is SNHLY and CDR2 is FYNNEI. This CDR3 region has 12 residues. The ends were cut back, 7 bases at V and 8 bases at J, with 11 bases in the middle. CDR3 amino acids: CASTGDQEKLFF. The CDR3 DNA follows: TGTGCCAGCACAGGGGACCAAGAAAAACTGTTTTTT.

The chain has TRBV7-3 and TRBJ2-1, with 9 bases aligning to TRBD1. Per germline, CDR1 SGHTA and CDR2 FQGTGA. The CDR3 is made up of 14 amino acids. V shed 5 bases, J shed 10 bases, and the junction held 9 bases outside the gene matches. CDR3 residues: CASSPGTGIREQFF. DNA of the CDR3: TGTGCCAGCAGCCCAGGGACAGGGATCCGGGAGCAGTTCTTC.

The V call is TRBV5-5, the J call TRBJ2-7; 10 bases fit TRBD1. The CDR3 loop spans 17 amino acids. From germline, CDR1 is SGHKS and CDR2 YYEKEE (reference sequence). After removal of 2 bases from V and 4 bases from J, the junction contained 12 bases not matched to a gene. The CDR3 sequence: CASSLGTGVWSSYEQYF. CDR3 DNA: TGTGCCAGCAGCTTAGGGACAGGGGTATGGTCCTCATACGAGCAGTACTTC.

The chain uses TRBV27 and TRBJ2-7; D might be TRBD2 (5 bases). Trimming stripped 5 bases from V and 0 bases from J, with 14 bases between. This CDR3 has 15 residues. Germline V gene sequence: CDR1 MNHEY, CDR2 SMNVEV (reference sequence). The CDR3 nucleotides are TGTGCCAGCAGTAACGGACTGGGGATCTCCTACGAGCAGTACTTC. Its protein product is CASSNGLGISYEQYF.

The chain is built from TRBV28 and TRBJ2-1; 10 bases fit TRBD2. This CDR3 is 17 amino acids long. Germline CDR1 and CDR2: MDHEN and SYDVKM. Germline trimming cut 11 bases from V and 2 bases from J; bases unmatched to any gene: 15. The CDR3 DNA follows: TGTGCCGCCCGGCTAGCGGGGGCCAAGAGCACCTACAATGAGCAGTTCTTC. Its protein is CAARLAGAKSTYNEQFF.

The chain has TRBV27 and TRBJ2-1; 9 bases agree with TRBD1. The CDR3 consists of 15 residues. The germline CDR1 and CDR2 sequences are MNHEY and SMNVEV (reference sequence). V gave up 6 bases and J gave up 2 bases; unmatched junction bases: 5. In DNA form, the CDR3 reads TGTGCCAGCAGGTCCGGACAGGGGCCCTACAATGAGCAGTTCTTC. Its translation: CASRSGQGPYNEQFF.

The chain has TRBV5-1 and TRBJ2-5, with a possible D match to TRBD2 (6 bases). The V and J ends lost 0 bases and 5 bases respectively, with 14 bases between them. The CDR3 has 15 amino acids. The germline V gene encodes CDR1 SGHRS and CDR2 YFSETQ. The CDR3 DNA is TGCGCCAGCAGCTTGGTAGCGGCGACGGGGGAGACCCAGTACTTC. It encodes CASSLVAATGETQYF.

The V call is TRBV4-3, the J call TRBJ1-2; 11 nucleotides match TRBD1. V shed 0 bases, J shed 9 bases, and the junction held 9 bases outside the gene matches. This CDR3 is 16 amino acids long. Germline V gene lookup returns CDR1 LGHNA and CDR2 YSLEER. The CDR3 sequence is CASSQDGYGTGGRYTF. The CDR3 region has the DNA TGCGCCAGCAGCCAAGACGGATATGGGACAGGGGGTCGCTACACCTTC.

This clone was seen a few times. The chain has TRBV6-1 and TRBJ2-7; tentatively, D is TRBD1 (5 bases). Trimming took 0 bases from V and 3 from J, leaving 15 bases between them. The CDR3 extends over 16 amino acids. CDR1 is MNHNS and CDR2 is SASEGT in the germline V gene. This CDR3 reads CASSEAMAQGFYEQYF. CDR3 bases: TGTGCCAGCAGTGAAGCAATGGCCCAGGGATTCTACGAGCAGTACTTC.

The CDR3 sequence: CSVEAGETLYEQYF. The DNA for the CDR3 is TGCAGCGTTGAGGCGGGCGAAACCCTCTACGAGCAGTACTTC. This chain links TRBV29-1 with TRBJ2-7; a possible D gene is TRBD2 (5 bases). The CDR3 runs 14 residues. Trimming left V 3 bases short and J 3 bases short, with 15 bases between. The germline gives CDR1 SQVTM, CDR2 ANQGSEA.